Listed here are 28 T cell receptor beta chains from one sample, sequenced in a study of vaccination effects on CD4 cells after COVID-19 (dated by TCRdb to between 2021 and 2023). No antigen has been assigned to these receptors. The ViraFEST assay stimulated PBMC with viral peptide pools and then used TCR sequencing to identify antigen-specific CD4+ T cell clonotypes by expansion. After about 9 days of culture, CD4+ T cells were isolated with the EasySep CD4+ T cell isolation kit. Negative nucleocapsid antibody results before and after vaccination confirmed that the healthy vaccine recipients had no prior SARS-CoV-2 infection. Library method: the immunoSEQ multiplex PCR assay. In TCRdb, the immuneACCESS table is reduced to in-frame sequences with V and J assigned. These tables do not hold every clone; where another copy was compared, an unresolved V gene accounts for under half, and the others remain unexplained. For this sample the table gives more than 20,000 clones, of which about two thirds were detected only once. The biggest ten clones account for approximately 12% of the sample.

Material: CD4+ T cells from PBMCs cultured with HCoV-OC43 spike peptides, obtained before COVID-19 vaccination. The cell subset or site tag for this specimen amounts to: HCoV-OC43 spike overlapping peptide pool stimulation. The receptors shown here come from a human donor who received a COVID-19 vaccine.

The table lists this clone with a few counts. V gene TRBV6-5 combines with J gene TRBJ1-5; D gene unclear. Looked up from germline, CDR1 is MNHEY and CDR2 is SVGAGI. The V end was cut by 7 bases, the J end by 4 bases, with 11 bases between. The CDR3 contains 13 residues. The CDR3 sequence is CASMLSLNQPQHF. CDR3 DNA: TGTGCCAGCATGCTCAGTTTAAATCAGCCCCAGCATTTT.

The CDR3 nucleotides are TGTGCCAGCAGTGATCCAGCGGAAGTAGCTTCCTACAATGAGCAGTTCTTC. It encodes CASSDPAEVASYNEQFF. V usage is TRBV2 and J usage is TRBJ2-1; D may be TRBD2 (5 bases). V dropped 3 bases and J dropped 1 base, with 16 bases sitting between them. There are 17 residues in the CDR3. Germline values: CDR1 SNHLY, CDR2 FYNNEI.

The chain is built from TRBV6-1 and TRBJ2-5, with D perhaps matching TRBD1 or TRBD2 (5 bases each). Germline V gives CDR1 MNHNS, CDR2 SASEGT. Trimming left V 2 bases short and J 5 bases short, with 12 bases between. The CDR3 has 14 amino acids. This chain's CDR3 is CASSESGGTETQYF. The DNA of the CDR3 is TGTGCCAGCAGTGAAAGTGGGGGAACGGAGACCCAGTACTTC.

V gene TRBV3-1 (or the pseudogene TRBV3-2) combines with J gene TRBJ1-2; D remains ambiguous. CDR3 size: 13 residues. Trimming removed 2 bases at V and 3 bases at J, with 7 bases between. CDR1 is LGHDT, CDR2 YNNKEL, per germline (reference sequence). The CDR3: CASSQTQDYGYTF. The DNA for the CDR3 is TGTGCCAGCAGCCAAACGCAGGACTATGGCTACACCTTC.

This clone was seen just once. The chain uses TRBV7-8 and TRBJ2-2; D is perhaps TRBD1 (5 bases). The CDR3 runs 16 residues. The germline gives CDR1 SGHVS, CDR2 FQNEAQ. V lost 5 bases, J lost 3 bases, and 16 bases lay in between. In DNA form, the CDR3 reads TGTGCCAGCAGCGCCCAGGGCCCTTTATACACCGGGGAGCTGTTTTTT. As protein: CASSAQGPLYTGELFF.

The chain couples TRBV9 to TRBJ2-7; 7 positions agree with TRBD1. The CDR3 is 12 residues long. Per germline, CDR1 SGDLS and CDR2 YYNGEE. The V and J ends lost 4 bases and 5 bases, in that order; junction bases with no gene match: 3. The CDR3 DNA is TGTGCCAGCAGCCTGACAGGGAACGAGCAGTACTTC. Its translation is CASSLTGNEQYF.

The chain recombines TRBV29-1 with TRBJ2-5; D unclear. V lost 4 bases and J 1 base, leaving 1 base between the germline ends. This CDR3 is built from 10 residues. The germline CDR1 and CDR2 sequences are SQVTM and ANQGSEA. In DNA form, the CDR3 reads TGCAGCGTTGGCCAAGAGACCCAGTACTTC. Encoded protein: CSVGQETQYF.

J is TRBJ1-1 and V is TRBV18; TRBD1 aligns across 7 bases. CDR3 length: 16 amino acids. From germline, CDR1 is KGHSH and CDR2 LQKENI. The junction had 9 bases not matched to a gene; V was cut back by 3 bases and J by 2 bases. The chain's CDR3 is CASSPSEGGGNTEAFF. The CDR3 nucleotides read TGTGCCAGCTCACCCTCCGAAGGGGGCGGCAACACTGAAGCTTTCTTT.

The rearrangement uses TRBV18 and TRBJ2-6; TRBD1 matches 8 bases. The germline CDR1 and CDR2 sequences are KGHSH and LQKENI. Trimming cost V 0 bases and J 0 bases; bases outside gene matches: 4. This CDR3 comprises 18 residues. CDR3 DNA sequence: TGTGCCAGCTCACCACCGGGACAGGTAAACTCTGGGGCCAACGTCCTGACTTTC. The encoded protein is CASSPPGQVNSGANVLTF.

This rearrangement joins TRBV2 to TRBJ2-5; 7 nucleotides agree with TRBD2. V dropped 4 bases and J dropped 5; count of bases not matched to a gene: 7. This CDR3 has 14 amino acids. Germline V gene data show CDR1 as SNHLY and CDR2 as FYNNEI. CDR3 DNA sequence: TGTGCCAGCAGTGGGGGGAGGGCCGGGGAGACCCAGTACTTC. This codes for CASSGGRAGETQYF.

V gene TRBV6-1 combines with J gene TRBJ1-4; D unresolved. This CDR3 region has 16 residues. Trimming cost V 1 base and J 0 bases, with 9 bases left between them. Looked up from germline, CDR1 is MNHNS and CDR2 is SASEGT. CDR3 DNA: TGTGCCAGCAGTGAAGATGGCCGCGCAACTAATGAAAAACTGTTTTTT. It specifies CASSEDGRATNEKLFF.

The chain carries TRBV5-4 and TRBJ1-1; D may be TRBD1 (5 bases). CDR1 SGHNT and CDR2 YYREEE come from the germline V gene (reference sequence). V lost 1 base and J 0 bases, leaving 10 bases between the germline ends. The CDR3 is made up of 15 amino acids. The CDR3 DNA follows: TGTGCCAGCAGCTTGTTGGCGGGGGTGAACACTGAAGCTTTCTTT. The encoded protein is CASSLLAGVNTEAFF.

The CDR3 region has the DNA TGTGCCATCAGCCCAGGGGGGGCCCCGAACACTGAAGCTTTCTTT. This encodes CAISPGGAPNTEAFF. The V and J genes are TRBV10-3 and TRBJ1-1, with TRBD1 matching 7 bases. With V trimmed by 6 bases and J by 1 base, 8 bases remained unmatched. CDR3 length: 15 amino acids. Germline-derived CDR1 and CDR2 are ENHRY and SYGVKD.

The J gene is TRBJ2-1, the V gene TRBV19; 9 positions agree with TRBD2. The CDR3 is 11 amino acids. CDR1 LNHDA and CDR2 SQIVND come from the germline V gene (reference sequence). The junction had 2 bases not matched to a gene; V was cut back by 7 bases and J by 10 bases. The CDR3 nucleotides read TGTGCCAGTAAGACTAGCGGAGAGCAGTTCTTC. Its translation is CASKTSGEQFF.

This clone was detected a few times. The chain has TRBV2 and TRBJ2-1; 7 bases are a match to TRBD2. Unmatched junction bases numbered 15, after V lost 4 bases and J lost 3 bases. The CDR3 is made up of 18 amino acids. Germline V gene sequence: CDR1 SNHLY, CDR2 FYNNEI. CDR3 nucleotide sequence: TGTGCCAGCAGTGTCCAGAGCGGGATCGACTACTACTACAATGAGCAGTTCTTC. Residues: CASSVQSGIDYYYNEQFF.

This clone was seen a handful of times. V and J are TRBV6-4 and TRBJ1-1; D unclear. The length of the CDR3 is 13 residues. V was cut by 0 bases and J by 1 base, with 3 bases left in between. Germline V CDR1 and CDR2: MRHNA, SNTAGT. The CDR3: CASSDSENTEAFF. DNA of the CDR3: TGTGCCAGCAGTGACTCGGAGAACACTGAAGCTTTCTTT.

The gene calls are TRBV24-1 and TRBJ2-2; D might be TRBD1 (5 bases). Trimming left V 1 base short and J 1 base short, with 9 bases between. Germline V gene sequence: CDR1 KGHDR, CDR2 SFDVKD. The CDR3 runs 16 residues. CDR3 in DNA: TGTGCCACCAGTGATTTCGGGCAGGGGAACACCGGGGAGCTGTTTTTT. Amino acid sequence: CATSDFGQGNTGELFF.

This chain connects TRBV10-3 to TRBJ2-2, with TRBD1 identical over 9 bases. V gave up 9 bases and J gave up 3 bases; unmatched junction bases: 14. The CDR3 has 17 amino acids. Germline V gene data show CDR1 as ENHRY and CDR2 as SYGVKD. The CDR3 DNA is TGTGCCATACCGGCAAAGCCGGGACAGGGATACACCGGGGAGCTGTTTTTT. Translated, it gives CAIPAKPGQGYTGELFF.

The rearrangement joins TRBV18 to TRBJ2-5; D is undetermined. V was clipped by 4 bases and J by 3 bases, with 6 bases between them. The CDR3 runs to 12 residues. Germline V gene lookup returns CDR1 KGHSH and CDR2 LQKENI. CDR3 loop: CASSLGEETQYF. The CDR3 nucleotides are TGTGCCAGCTCACTCGGCGAAGAGACCCAGTACTTC.

This clone was detected once. The chain is built from TRBV2 and TRBJ2-4; 7 bases align to TRBD1. The germline V gene encodes CDR1 SNHLY and CDR2 FYNNEI. With 4 bases clipped from V and 1 base from J, the junction kept 7 bases outside the gene matches. The CDR3 consists of 16 residues. CDR3 bases: TGTGCCAGCAGTGTGCCGGACAGGATGGCCAAAAACATTCAGTACTTC. It specifies CASSVPDRMAKNIQYF.

The gene calls are TRBV4-2 and TRBJ2-6; 8 bases line up with TRBD2. The CDR3 runs to 18 residues. Germline-derived CDR1 and CDR2 are LGHNA and YNFKEQ. Losses at the gene ends were 3 bases for V and 0 bases for J; bases not matched to a gene: 7. CDR3: CASSQETSAISGANVLTF. The CDR3 DNA is TGTGCCAGCAGCCAGGAGACTAGCGCGATCTCTGGGGCCAACGTCCTGACTTTC.

V gene TRBV5-1 combines with J gene TRBJ2-3; D gene unclear. In germline, CDR1 is SGHRS, CDR2 YFSETQ. This CDR3 region has 14 residues. V gave up 0 bases and J gave up 8 bases, with 13 bases separating them. The CDR3 bases are TGCGCCAGCAGCTTGGCTCAGGTCTTAGGTACGCAGTATTTT. Its protein product is CASSLAQVLGTQYF.

The chain uses TRBV3-1 (or the pseudogene TRBV3-2) and TRBJ2-7; D not certain. There are 12 residues in the CDR3. V lost 4 bases, J lost 3 bases, and 7 bases lay in between. The germline CDR1 and CDR2 sequences are LGHDT and YNNKEL (reference sequence). CDR3 DNA sequence: TGTGCCAGCAGCCTCGGCGGCTACGAGCAGTACTTC. This translates into CASSLGGYEQYF.

This clone was picked up one time. The chain employs TRBV7-6 and TRBJ1-5, with D unclear. The CDR3 totals 15 residues. V dropped 5 bases and J dropped 4 bases, with 15 bases sitting between them. Germline CDR1 SGHVS, CDR2 FNYEAQ. CDR3 bases: TGTGCCAGCAGCCTATCCTCGGGCCTAAATCAGCCCCAGCATTTT. Its translation: CASSLSSGLNQPQHF.

This rearrangement joins TRBV7-2 to TRBJ2-7; TRBD2 matches 7 bases. The CDR3 is 14 residues long. V gave up 3 bases and J gave up 6 bases; unmatched junction bases: 8. The germline gives CDR1 SGHTA, CDR2 FQGNSA. The CDR3 here is CASSFLSGGSEQYF. The CDR3 DNA is TGTGCCAGCAGCTTTCTGTCGGGAGGAAGCGAGCAGTACTTC.

This chain uses TRBV10-3 with TRBJ2-7; 12 bases agree with TRBD1. CDR1 is ENHRY, CDR2 SYGVKD, per germline. V lost 0 bases, J lost 9 bases, and 9 bases stayed unmatched. This CDR3 spans 16 amino acids. The DNA for the CDR3 is TGTGCCATCAGTGAGTCGATTGGGACAGGGGGCTCTTTGCAGTACTTC. Translated, it gives CAISESIGTGGSLQYF.

The rearrangement joins TRBV5-4 to TRBJ2-7, with 8 positions matching TRBD2. CDR1 and CDR2 (germline): SGHNT, YYREEE (reference sequence). The CDR3 contains 15 residues. J lost 6 bases, V lost 0 bases, and 8 bases had no gene match. This CDR3 reads CASSLAGTRGGEQYF. The CDR3 DNA is TGTGCCAGCAGCTTGGCCGGGACTCGGGGGGGCGAGCAGTACTTC. Using reference TRBV5-4 and TRBJ2-7 for the parts outside the CDR3, the full variable domain is ETGVTQSPTHLIKTRGQQVTLRCSSQSGHNTVSWYQQALGQGPQFIFQYYREEENGRGNFPPRFSGLQFPNYSSELNVNALELDDSALYLCASSLAGTRGGEQYFGPGTRLTVT.

The V and J genes are TRBV2 and TRBJ2-1, with 7 positions matching TRBD2. This CDR3 region has 14 residues. Trimming removed 7 bases from V and 5 bases from J; junction bases left unmatched: 8. Germline loops: CDR1 SNHLY, CDR2 FYNNEI. CDR3 protein: CASKEAAGNNEQFF. Here the CDR3 DNA reads TGTGCCAGCAAAGAAGCAGCGGGAAACAATGAGCAGTTCTTC.